Listed below are T cell receptor beta chains from one sample, sequenced in a study of CD4 T cells in relation to SARS-CoV-2 and coronaviruses. The table came from immunoSEQ multiplex PCR; TCRdb's copy has only in-frame clones and leaves some out. This sample carries roughly 12,000 clones, approximately 82% of them seen once, and the ten largest clones take about an eighth. Their specific antigens are unknown. The sample taken for sequencing was CD4+ T cells from PBMCs, cultured in vitro. All receptors come from a human donor in good health. Each CDR3 is given without its conserved first and last residue. The order of the fields is clone size, V gene, J gene, CDR3 protein. Where a row states a size, it is once, few, many or the class of an expanded clone; other rows omit it.

-	TRBV2	TRBJ1-5	ASRESNQPQH
-	TRBV29-1	TRBJ2-2	SVERQVNTGELF
-	TRBV7-3	TRBJ2-3	ASSLIRVADTQY
-	TRBV4-3	TRBJ2-7	ASSQDISFRDTTYEQY
-	TRBV2	TRBJ2-1	ASSPGQGPF
few	TRBV6-1	TRBJ1-5	ASSEVGVSNQPQH
-	TRBV28	TRBJ2-3	ASSGPGTPSTDTQY
-	TRBV12-3/TRBV12-4	TRBJ1-2	ASRTGVSGYT
once	TRBV2	TRBJ1-3	ASSESYRGASGNTIY
-	TRBV5-1	TRBJ2-7	ASSLAGSYEQY
-	TRBV30	TRBJ2-7	AWSVSRLGQGPYEQY
-	TRBV19	TRBJ2-1	ASSNWGGLLNSYNEQF
-	TRBV4-2	TRBJ2-3	ASSQLRGLAGGPDTDTQY
-	TRBV18	TRBJ1-1	ASSPPRGGEAEAF
-	TRBV24-1	TRBJ1-2	AGKDREGYGYT
once	TRBV5-4	TRBJ1-2	ASSLDSINYGYT